The 23 T cell receptor beta chains below come from one sample, sequenced in a study of blood T cell repertoires in COVID-19. Sequencing was performed with immunoSEQ multiplex PCR; in TCRdb, only in-frame clones are kept and a portion is missing. This table has 110,000 or so clones, about nine tenths appearing once. Sequencing was done on a sample of peripheral blood. The receptor set was obtained from a woman in her forties or fifties with acute or convalescent COVID-19.

The chain couples TRBV14 to TRBJ2-1; perhaps TRBD1 as D (5 bases). The CDR3 length is 13 residues. Trimming pared 0 bases from V and 9 bases from J, leaving 9 bases between. Germline V gives CDR1 SGHDN, CDR2 FVKESK. The CDR3 protein is CASSQEGVGEQFF. DNA for the CDR3: TGTGCCAGCAGCCAAGAAGGGGTGGGTGAGCAGTTCTTC.

The chain joins TRBV7-2 to TRBJ2-7; TRBD2 might be the D (6 bases). CDR1 is SGHTA and CDR2 is FQGNSA in the germline V gene. V lost 1 base and J 3 bases, leaving 13 bases between the germline ends. The length of the CDR3 is 15 residues. CDR3 amino acids: CASSLGRGRHYEQYF. The DNA for the CDR3 is TGTGCCAGCAGCTTAGGGCGGGGCCGCCACTACGAGCAGTACTTC.

This rearrangement joins TRBV6-2 or TRBV6-3 to TRBJ2-7; possible D gene TRBD1, 6 bases. The germline V and J ends were trimmed by 5 bases and 3 bases, with 14 bases remaining between them. The CDR3 sequence is 14 residues long. Germline CDR1 and CDR2: MNHEY and SVGEGT. Here the CDR3 reads CASSDRDIIYEQYF. The CDR3 coding sequence is TGTGCCAGCAGTGACCGGGACATAATCTACGAGCAGTACTTC.

V and J are TRBV27 and TRBJ1-2; D unclear. Trimming stripped 5 bases from V and 8 bases from J, with 15 bases between. Germline V gene data show CDR1 as MNHEY and CDR2 as SMNVEV (reference sequence). CDR3 length: 13 amino acids. In DNA form, the CDR3 reads TGTGCCAGCAGTCCGACCGGGTGGCGGGGCTACACCTTC. Its protein product is CASSPTGWRGYTF.

Concerning this clone: At one boundary the junction diverges from the germline segment, which might be a read error. The rearrangement uses TRBV7-7 and TRBJ1-6, with 10 bases fitting TRBD1. Looked up from germline, CDR1 is SSHAT and CDR2 is FNYEAQ (reference sequence). CDR3 length: 17 residues. The CDR3: CASSLSYRDRGFRPLHF. The CDR3 coding sequence is TGTGCTAGCAGCTTATCATACCGGGACAGGGGTTTTAGACCCCTCCACTTT.

CDR3 loop: CASSLRGTHYEQYF. CDR3 in DNA: TGTGCCAGCAGTTTACGGGGGACCCACTACGAGCAGTACTTC. The chain joins TRBV28 to TRBJ2-7; weak D call: TRBD2 (6 bases). CDR3 size: 14 residues. Germline CDR1 MDHEN, CDR2 SYDVKM. V lost 2 bases to trimming and J lost 3 bases, with 11 bases between them.

V is TRBV30 and J is TRBJ2-5; TRBD1 matches at 9 bases. CDR3 length equals 13 residues. Germline V lookup: CDR1 GTSNPN, CDR2 SVGIG (reference sequence). Trimming at V came to 5 bases and at J to 12 bases, leaving 13 bases not matched to a gene. The CDR3 bases are TGTGCCTGGGGGAGGGACAGGGCGAGGATGGAGTACTTC. It yields the protein CAWGRDRARMEYF. Variable domain in full (rest from reference TRBV30 and TRBJ2-5): SQTIHQWPATLVQPVGSPLSLECTVEGTSNPNLYWYRQAAGRGLQLLFYSVGIGQISSEVPQNLSASRPQDRQFILSSKKLLLSDSGFYLCAWGRDRARMEYFGPGTRLLVL.

This sequence joins TRBV28 and TRBJ1-1; tentatively, D is TRBD1 (5 bases). V dropped 7 bases and J dropped 6 bases, with 18 bases sitting between them. CDR1 MDHEN and CDR2 SYDVKM come from the germline V gene. CDR3 length: 14 residues. The CDR3 DNA follows: TGTGCCAGCACCTCAGGGACTCGCCAGGCTGAAGCTTTCTTT. Amino acid sequence: CASTSGTRQAEAFF.

The chain is built from TRBV27 and TRBJ1-5; 7 bases agree with TRBD1. The CDR3 runs to 14 residues. Per germline, CDR1 MNHEY and CDR2 SMNVEV (reference sequence). V shed 5 bases, J shed 5 bases, and the junction held 6 bases outside the gene matches. CDR3 in DNA: TGTGCCAGCAGTACCACTAGGGGGCATCAGCCCCAGCATTTT. Translated, it gives CASSTTRGHQPQHF.

The V gene is TRBV5-1, the J gene TRBJ1-5; no reliable D call. V was trimmed by 2 bases and J by 1 base, leaving 4 bases between them. Germline V gives CDR1 SGHRS, CDR2 YFSETQ. This CDR3 is 13 amino acids long. CDR3 loop: CASSFSSNQPQHF. As DNA, the CDR3 is TGCGCCAGCAGCTTTAGCAGCAATCAGCCCCAGCATTTT. Based on the CDR3 plus reference TRBV5-1 and TRBJ1-5, the full variable domain is KAGVTQTPRYLIKTRGQQVTLSCSPISGHRSVSWYQQTPGQGLQFLFEYFSETQRNKGNFPGRFSGRQFSNSRSEMNVSTLELGDSALYLCASSFSSNQPQHFGDGTRLSIL.

This chain links TRBV4-1 with TRBJ1-1; D is ambiguous. The germline CDR1 and CDR2 sequences are MGHRA and YSYEKL. This CDR3 is built from 16 residues. Trimming took off 4 bases at V and 0 bases at J, with 15 bases between the two ends. CDR3 bases: TGCGCCAGCAGCCTACCCTCTGGCACCCTGAACACTGAAGCTTTCTTT. Amino acid sequence: CASSLPSGTLNTEAFF.

The chain recombines TRBV10-3 with TRBJ2-1; a possible D gene is TRBD1 (6 bases). The V gene's germline CDR1 is ENHRY and CDR2 SYGVKD. V dropped 3 bases and J dropped 3 bases, with 15 bases sitting between them. The CDR3 contains 16 residues. In nucleotides, the CDR3 is TGTGCCATCAGTGAATCAGGGGCGGGTAGCTACAATGAGCAGTTCTTC. Protein sequence: CAISESGAGSYNEQFF.

The chain uses TRBV30 and TRBJ1-1; 7 nucleotides align to TRBD1. Per germline, CDR1 GTSNPN and CDR2 SVGIG (reference sequence). The V and J ends lost 0 bases and 5 bases, in that order; junction bases with no gene match: 6. The CDR3 is 14 residues long. CDR3 residues: CAWSVQTGRTEAFF. The CDR3 DNA reads TGTGCCTGGAGTGTACAGACAGGGCGAACTGAAGCTTTCTTT.

J is TRBJ2-7 and V is TRBV30; 8 bases match TRBD2. Looked up from germline, CDR1 is GTSNPN and CDR2 is SVGIG (reference sequence). V gave up 0 bases and J gave up 2 bases; unmatched junction bases: 3. The CDR3 extends over 14 amino acids. CDR3 DNA sequence: TGTGCCTGGAGTGTAGCGGGAGTCACCTACGAGCAGTACTTC. This gives the protein CAWSVAGVTYEQYF. Variable domain in full (rest from reference TRBV30 and TRBJ2-7): SQTIHQWPATLVQPVGSPLSLECTVEGTSNPNLYWYRQAAGRGLQLLFYSVGIGQISSEVPQNLSASRPQDRQFILSSKKLLLSDSGFYLCAWSVAGVTYEQYFGPGTRLTVT.

The chain uses TRBV7-3 and TRBJ2-1, with 7 bases identical to TRBD1. After removal of 5 bases from V and 0 bases from J, the junction contained 4 bases not matched to a gene. The length of the CDR3 is 15 residues. Germline V lookup: CDR1 SGHTA, CDR2 FQGTGA. The CDR3 spells CASSQQGNSYNEQFF. CDR3 sequence (DNA): TGTGCCAGCAGCCAACAGGGGAACTCCTACAATGAGCAGTTCTTC.

V usage is TRBV4-1 and J usage is TRBJ1-1, with D perhaps TRBD1 (6 bases). The CDR3 has 19 amino acids. From germline, CDR1 is MGHRA and CDR2 YSYEKL. V lost 1 base, J lost 3 bases, and 24 bases lay in between. The CDR3 DNA is TGCGCCAGCAGCCAAGTTCCACGGGACATTTGGGTCACGGACACTGAAGCTTTCTTT. Translated: CASSQVPRDIWVTDTEAFF.

The chain employs TRBV28 and TRBJ1-2, with TRBD1 as a possible D gene (6 bases). The CDR3 has 16 residues. V was trimmed by 0 bases and J by 3 bases, leaving 14 bases between them. Germline-derived CDR1 and CDR2 are MDHEN and SYDVKM. The CDR3 DNA is TGTGCCAGCAGTTTATGGGTTACAGGGTTGGACTATGGCTACACCTTC. Translating gives CASSLWVTGLDYGYTF.

The chain recombines TRBV5-4 with TRBJ1-1, with 7 bases fitting TRBD1. The CDR3 loop spans 13 amino acids. The germline CDR1 and CDR2 sequences are SGHNT and YYREEE (reference sequence). The junction had 4 bases not matched to a gene; V was cut back by 1 base and J by 7 bases. The CDR3 coding sequence is TGTGCCAGCAGCTTGCCAGGGGGACTTGAAGCTTTCTTT. Its protein is CASSLPGGLEAFF.

The rearrangement uses TRBV6-5 and TRBJ1-2; D is uncertain. The CDR3 sequence is 13 residues long. Trimming took 2 bases from V and 2 from J, leaving 6 bases between them. Looked up from germline, CDR1 is MNHEY and CDR2 is SVGAGI. DNA of the CDR3: TGTGCCAGCAGTTACGAGGAAAACTATGGCTACACCTTC. This sequence encodes CASSYEENYGYTF.

The chain combines TRBV5-5 with TRBJ1-5; 7 bases match TRBD1. Germline V lookup: CDR1 SGHKS, CDR2 YYEKEE (reference sequence). Germline trimming cut 4 bases from V and 9 bases from J; bases unmatched to any gene: 13. The CDR3 runs 15 residues. The CDR3 DNA is TGTGCCAGCAGCCCCTGGGGGGACAGCGGACGGCCCCAGCATTTT. As protein: CASSPWGDSGRPQHF.

This clone was seen once. V gene TRBV13 combines with J gene TRBJ2-6, with a weak D call TRBD1 (5 bases). Germline CDR1 and CDR2: PRHDT and FYEKMQ (reference sequence). The CDR3 has 14 amino acids. V dropped 5 bases and J dropped 4 bases, with 9 bases sitting between them. CDR3 nucleotide sequence: TGTGCCAGCAGCCCAGGGTTGGGGGCCAACGTCCTGACTTTC. It is translated as CASSPGLGANVLTF.

Here the CDR3 reads CSVEQGTPGEAFF. CDR3 nucleotides: TGCAGCGTTGAACAGGGAACGCCAGGGGAGGCTTTCTTT. This rearrangement joins TRBV29-1 to TRBJ1-1; D may be TRBD1 (6 bases). Germline CDR1 SQVTM, CDR2 ANQGSEA. The CDR3 loop spans 13 amino acids. V was pared by 2 bases and J by 11 bases, with 18 bases between.

V usage is TRBV25-1 and J usage is TRBJ1-6; D possibly corresponds to TRBD1 (5 bases). V lost 0 bases and J 15 bases, leaving 9 bases between the germline ends. The CDR3 contains 12 residues. The germline V gene has CDR1 MGHDK and CDR2 SYGVNS. CDR3 protein: CASSEYTTGLHF. Here the CDR3 DNA reads TGTGCCAGCAGTGAATACACCACAGGCCTCCACTTT.